This T cell receptor beta chain was sequenced for a study of blood T cell repertoires in COVID-19. Study background: Samples came from the United States, Italy and Spain, spanning acute and convalescent COVID-19. T cells, B-cell-depleted T cells, or PBMCs provided the cDNA or gDNA that served as material.

In the original workflow: Amplification from reference gene primers served as the basis for estimated nucleated cell counts. Assay used: immunoSEQ multiplex PCR; TCRdb lists only in-frame clones, some missing. That table furnishes V, J and clone size, whereas the DNA furnished D and trimming. The sample has hundreds of thousands of clones; about 80% are singletons. Unmatched junction bases numbered 9, after V lost 7 bases and J lost 3 bases. Per germline, CDR1 LNHDA and CDR2 SQIVND (reference sequence). The CDR3 length is 15 residues. This chain uses TRBV19 with TRBJ2-3, with 8 nucleotides matching TRBD2. The source is a woman aged 50 to 60 who had recovered from COVID-19. The specimen was peripheral blood. DNA for the CDR3: TGTGCCAGTACCCATCGGGGGGGGCCGACAGATACGCAGTATTTT. It codes for CASTHRGGPTDTQYF.